This passage covers 5 T cell receptor beta chains from one sample sequenced in a study of early T cells in non-severe SARS-CoV-2 infection. TCRdb fed the 5' RACE reads into MiXCR, producing one record per CDR3 protein. The table lists tens of thousands of distinct CDR3 sequences, over 9% of them singletons, with roughly 16% in the top ten. Sequencing was performed on whole blood. Receptor source: an adult who was a healthcare worker with PCR-confirmed SARS-CoV-2 infection or an uninfected control (not recorded which).

The sample holds a few counts of this clonotype. The chain combines TRBV7-2 with TRBJ2-2; either TRBD1 or TRBD2 may supply D (5 bases each). The CDR3 loop spans 16 amino acids. V lost 1 base, J lost 3 bases, and 12 bases lay in between. CDR1 and CDR2 (germline): SGHTA, FQGNSA. CDR3 nucleotide sequence: TGTGCCAGCAGCTTAGTGGGGCAGGGAGACACCGGGGAGCTGTTTTTT. Amino acids: CASSLVGQGDTGELFF.

As regards this clonotype: A much larger clone differs from this one at a single base, so this may be a read error. CDR3 in amino acids: CPSSRTASGSPGTQYF. The CDR3 nucleotides read TGTCCCAGCAGCCGGACAGCTAGCGGGAGTCCTGGCACGCAGTATTTT. The chain has TRBV6-5 and TRBJ2-3, with 10 bases that match TRBD2. The germline CDR1 and CDR2 sequences are MNHEY and SVGAGI. The CDR3 length is 16 residues.

Ten or more counts support this clonotype. The chain couples TRBV6-2 or TRBV6-3 to TRBJ1-1, with 8 nucleotides matching TRBD1. V lost 6 bases and J lost 5; bases outside the gene matches: 11. The CDR3 extends over 15 amino acids. Germline CDR1 and CDR2: MNHEY and SVGEGT. CDR3 coding DNA: TGTGCCAGCAGCCCCAGGGGACAGGTGGCAACTGAAGCTTTCTTT. It codes for CASSPRGQVATEAFF.

This clonotype was seen many times. The chain uses TRBV12-3 or TRBV12-4 and TRBJ2-7; no clear D gene. The CDR3 is made up of 13 amino acids. V lost 3 bases and J lost 0, with 6 bases in between. In DNA, the CDR3 is TGTGCCAGCAGTTTGGGCATCTCCTACGAGCAGTACTTC. Protein sequence: CASSLGISYEQYF.

This chain uses TRBV29-1 with TRBJ1-1; maybe TRBD1 (5 bases). V dropped 0 bases and J dropped 7 bases, with 12 bases sitting between them. The length of the CDR3 is 13 residues. Germline lookup yields CDR1 SQVTM and CDR2 ANQGSEA. The CDR3, as DNA: TGCAGCGTTGAAGATTCTAGGGGAAATGAAGCTTTCTTT. Residues: CSVEDSRGNEAFF.